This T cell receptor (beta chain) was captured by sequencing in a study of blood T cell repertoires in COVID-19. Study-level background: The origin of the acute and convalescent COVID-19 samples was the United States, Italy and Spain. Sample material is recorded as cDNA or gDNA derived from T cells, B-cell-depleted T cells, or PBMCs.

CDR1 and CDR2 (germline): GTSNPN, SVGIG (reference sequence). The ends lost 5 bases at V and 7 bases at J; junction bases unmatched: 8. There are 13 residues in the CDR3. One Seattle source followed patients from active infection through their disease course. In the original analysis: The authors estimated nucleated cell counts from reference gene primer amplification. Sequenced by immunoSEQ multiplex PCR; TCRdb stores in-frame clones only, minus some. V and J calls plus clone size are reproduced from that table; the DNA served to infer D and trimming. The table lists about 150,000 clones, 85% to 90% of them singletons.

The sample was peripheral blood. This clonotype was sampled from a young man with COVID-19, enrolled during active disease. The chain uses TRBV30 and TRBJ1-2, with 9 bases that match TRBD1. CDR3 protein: CAWSPGQGPGYTF. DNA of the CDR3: TGTGCCTGGTCACCGGGACAGGGTCCTGGCTACACCTTC.